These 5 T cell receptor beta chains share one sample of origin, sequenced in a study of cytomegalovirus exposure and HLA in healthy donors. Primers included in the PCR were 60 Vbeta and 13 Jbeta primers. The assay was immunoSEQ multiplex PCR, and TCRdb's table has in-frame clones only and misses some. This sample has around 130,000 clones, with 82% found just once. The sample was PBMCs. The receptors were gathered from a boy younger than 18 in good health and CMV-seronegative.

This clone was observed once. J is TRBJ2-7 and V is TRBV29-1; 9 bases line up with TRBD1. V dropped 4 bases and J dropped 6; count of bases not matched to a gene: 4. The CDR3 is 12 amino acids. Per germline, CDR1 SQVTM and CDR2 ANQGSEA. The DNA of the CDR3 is TGCAGCGTTGCGGGACAGGGTACCGAGCAGTACTTC. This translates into CSVAGQGTEQYF.

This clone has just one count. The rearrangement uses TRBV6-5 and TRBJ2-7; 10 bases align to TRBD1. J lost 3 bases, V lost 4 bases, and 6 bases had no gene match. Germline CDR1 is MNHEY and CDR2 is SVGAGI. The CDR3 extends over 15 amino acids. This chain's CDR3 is CASSSPRTGGYEQYF. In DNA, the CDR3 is TGTGCCAGCAGTTCGCCAAGGACAGGGGGCTACGAGCAGTACTTC.

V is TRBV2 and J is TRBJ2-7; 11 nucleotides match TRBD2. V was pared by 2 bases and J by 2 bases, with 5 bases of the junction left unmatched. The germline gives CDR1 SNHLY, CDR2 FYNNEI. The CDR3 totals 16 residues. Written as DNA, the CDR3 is TGTGCCAGCAGTGAAAGCCTAGCGGGAGGACCCTACGAGCAGTACTTC. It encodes CASSESLAGGPYEQYF. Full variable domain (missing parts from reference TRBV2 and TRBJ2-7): EPEVTQTPSHQVTQMGQEVILRCVPISNHLYFYWYRQILGQKVEFLVSFYNNEISEKSEIFDDQFSVERPDGSNFTLKIRSTKLEDSAMYFCASSESLAGGPYEQYFGPGTRLTVT.

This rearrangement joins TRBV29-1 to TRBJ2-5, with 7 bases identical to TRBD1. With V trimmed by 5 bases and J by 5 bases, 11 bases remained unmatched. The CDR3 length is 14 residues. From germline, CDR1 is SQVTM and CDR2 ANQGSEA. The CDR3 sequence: CSVMTGTQLETQYF. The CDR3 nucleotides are TGCAGCGTTATGACAGGGACCCAACTGGAGACCCAGTACTTC.

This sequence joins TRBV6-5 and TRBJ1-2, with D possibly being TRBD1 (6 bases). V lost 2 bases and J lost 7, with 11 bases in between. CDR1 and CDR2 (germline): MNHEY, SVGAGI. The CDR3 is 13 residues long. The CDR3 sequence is CASSYSWTAGYTF. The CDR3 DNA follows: TGTGCCAGCAGTTACAGTTGGACAGCTGGCTACACCTTC.